Described below is a single TCR beta chain sequence and its context. Its antigen is currently not known. Per-nucleotide qualities are absent, and no much larger clonotype sits a single base away. Genomic DNA served as template for TCR beta VDJ combination and CDR3 sequence profiling. An Illumina HiSeq 2000 was the platform used for TCR repertoire sequencing. The published analysis was carried out like this. TRBV/TRBJ rearrangement plots, CDR3 size and DJ length profiles, and Simpson's diversity index were used to assess repertoires. Whichever DNA sequence was most abundant in the deep sequencing data was defined as the immunodominant clone. CDR3 amino acid sequences were checked for sharing between subjects and were compared against published repertoires and the VDJdb database. TCRdb applied fastp at Q25 and MiXCR to the public reads, then kept only in-frame beta chains. Rows are combined by CDR3 protein, so each entry shows the most common genes and DNA. The V and J calls reflect TCRdb's pipeline rather than the authors' work. The sample contains hundreds of thousands of distinct CDR3 sequences, around 45% of them found a single time. Together, the top ten hold roughly 8% of the sample.

This specimen belongs to a study of CD8+CD57+ T cells in acquired aplastic anemia (dated by TCRdb to between 2017 and 2018). With respect to the entire study: On average, sorted CD4+ and CD8+ cells yielded approximately 3 ug of extracted DNA, with a range of roughly 0.17 to 27.4 ug. CD8+CD57+ expansion was defined as a frequency above the mean frequency observed in healthy subjects. Paper-wide results and their limitations: No significant difference in CD8+ Simpson's diversity was found between patients and healthy controls (P=0.060). Although around 30 CD8+ CDR3 sequences were shared by patients and controls, these sequences appeared highly expressed in patients and within the immunodominant clones of patients.

The germline V gene (reference sequence) sets CDR1 to SEHNR and CDR2 to FQNEAQ. V was cut back by 5 bases and J by 0 bases, leaving a gap of 11 bases between them. The CDR3 runs 14 residues from the cysteine to the phenylalanine. Only the CDR3 region is kept as DNA, spanning 42 bases read in frame from base 1. Expansion of CD8+CD57+ cells had been shown by flow cytometry in the patients chosen for sequencing. All patients had severe acquired aplastic anemia diagnosed by International Study of Aplastic Anemia and Agranulocytosis and Camitta criteria. No patient had received any therapy when blood was sampled. TCR repertoires of sorted CD4+ and CD8+ blood T cells from severe aplastic anemia patients and healthy subjects were deep-sequenced in the study. Patients were enrolled in the USA under clinicaltrials.gov protocols 00001620, 01623167, 00001397, 00071045, 00081523 and 00961064. Ficoll-Paque density gradient centrifugation was used to isolate peripheral blood mononuclear cells. Before DNA extraction, CD4+ and CD8+ T cells were sorted with FACS or magnetic beads.

Specimen: sorted CD4+, CD8+, or CD8+CD57+ T cells (not recorded which) from PBMCs. Recombination connected TRBV7-9 to TRBJ2-7; the D gene is perhaps TRBD1 or TRBD2, each of them matching over 5 bases. This TCR derives from a human donor with aplastic anemia. CDR3 loop: CASSGTPGSYEQYF. The DNA reads TGTGCCAGCAGCGGGACCCCCGGCTCCTACGAGCAGTACTTC. With the rest looked up from the reference TRBV7-9 and TRBJ2-7 genes rather than sequenced, the full variable domain is DTGVSQNPRHKITKRGQNVTFRCDPISEHNRLYWYRQTLGQGPEFLTYFQNEAQLEKSRLLSDRFSAERPKGSFSTLEIQRTEQGDSAMYLCASSGTPGSYEQYFGPGTRLTVT.